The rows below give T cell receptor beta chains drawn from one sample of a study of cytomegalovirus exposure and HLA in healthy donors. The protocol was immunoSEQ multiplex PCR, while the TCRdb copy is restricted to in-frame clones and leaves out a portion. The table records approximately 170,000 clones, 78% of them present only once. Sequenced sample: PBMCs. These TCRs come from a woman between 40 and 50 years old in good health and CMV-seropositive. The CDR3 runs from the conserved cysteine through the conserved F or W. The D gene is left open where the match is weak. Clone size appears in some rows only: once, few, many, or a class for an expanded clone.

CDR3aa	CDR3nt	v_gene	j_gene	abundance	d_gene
CASSLQGDEQFF	TGTGCCAGCAGTTTACAAGGGGATGAGCAGTTCTTC	TRBV27	TRBJ2-1	once	.
CSSSPVPGQGASDYGYTF	TGTTCCAGCAGCCCCGTACCGGGACAGGGGGCGTCGGACTATGGCTACACCTTC	TRBV7-9	TRBJ1-2	.	TRBD1
CASSLRGAGRETQYF	TGTGCCAGCAGTTTAAGGGGCGCAGGCCGGGAGACCCAGTACTTC	TRBV28	TRBJ2-5	.	.
CASRRTGANVLTF	TGCGCCAGCAGGCGAACTGGGGCCAACGTCCTGACTTTC	TRBV5-1	TRBJ2-6	.	.
CSVEVILREYTEAFF	TGCAGCGTTGAAGTCATTTTAAGAGAGTATACTGAAGCTTTCTTT	TRBV29-1	TRBJ1-1	.	.
CASSLAGNTEAFF	TGCGCCAGCAGCTTAGCCGGGAACACTGAAGCTTTCTTT	TRBV5-1	TRBJ1-1	few	.
CASSRQRNTEAFF	TGCGCCAGCAGCCGACAGAGGAACACTGAAGCTTTCTTT	TRBV5-1	TRBJ1-1	.	.
CASNIWSGETQYF	TGCGCCAGCAACATTTGGAGTGGAGAGACCCAGTACTTC	TRBV5-1	TRBJ2-5	once	.
CASSLTGPQHF	TGTGCCAGCAGTTTAACCGGTCCCCAGCATTTT	TRBV28	TRBJ1-5	.	.
CASSPRDNFVGYTF	TGTGCCAGCAGTCCGAGGGACAATTTCGTAGGCTACACCTTC	TRBV27	TRBJ1-2	once	.
CASSVEGQGSPLHF	TGTGCCAGCAGCGTAGAAGGACAGGGCTCACCCCTCCACTTT	TRBV9	TRBJ1-6	.	TRBD1
CASSLGQLLWEQYF	TGTGCCAGCAGCTTAGGACAGCTTCTGTGGGAGCAGTACTTC	TRBV13	TRBJ2-7	.	.
CASLSEGLPGNTIYF	TGTGCCAGCCTTAGCGAGGGTCTACCAGGAAACACCATATATTTT	TRBV19	TRBJ1-3	few	.
CASSEGTALNYGYTF	TGCGCCAGCAGCGAAGGGACAGCTCTTAACTATGGCTACACCTTC	TRBV5-1	TRBJ1-2	few	TRBD1
CASNPGQRNTEAFF	TGTGCCAGCAACCCGGGACAGCGAAACACTGAAGCTTTCTTT	TRBV6-5	TRBJ1-1	.	TRBD1
CASSLRPGEKLFF	TGTGCCAGCAGTTTAAGGCCGGGTGAAAAACTGTTTTTT	TRBV7-9	TRBJ1-4	.	.
CASSDAASYSGNTIYF	TGTGCCAGCAGTGACGCGGCTTCTTACTCTGGAAACACCATATATTTT	TRBV6-1	TRBJ1-3	.	.
CASSWASSGGMNEQFF	TGTGCCAGCAGCTGGGCATCTAGCGGGGGCATGAATGAGCAGTTCTTC	TRBV7-2	TRBJ2-1	.	TRBD2
CASSYAWTGDHNEQFF	TGTGCCAGCAGTTACGCCTGGACAGGGGACCACAATGAGCAGTTCTTC	TRBV6-5	TRBJ2-1	.	TRBD1
CASSQVTSGGSGEQFF	TGCGCCAGCAGCCAAGTAACTAGCGGGGGGTCTGGTGAGCAGTTCTTC	TRBV4-1	TRBJ2-1	.	TRBD2
CASSQFQGSSYNSPLHF	TGTGCCAGCAGCCAATTTCAGGGTAGCTCCTATAATTCACCCCTCCACTTT	TRBV5-8	TRBJ1-6	.	.
CAISELTGEDEQFF	TGTGCCATCAGTGAGTTGACAGGGGAGGATGAGCAGTTCTTC	TRBV10-3	TRBJ2-1	.	TRBD1
CASSQERSGRQEKLFF	TGCGCCAGCAGCCAAGAACGTTCAGGGCGTCAAGAAAAACTGTTTTTT	TRBV4-1	TRBJ1-4	.	.
CASSLTSGGVGAGELFF	TGTGCCAGCAGCTTAACTAGCGGGGGGGTTGGAGCCGGGGAGCTGTTTTTT	TRBV11-2	TRBJ2-2	.	TRBD2
CASRELGGGNTGELFF	TGTGCCAGCAGGGAATTGGGCGGGGGGAACACCGGGGAGCTGTTTTTT	TRBV5-4	TRBJ2-2	.	TRBD2
CAWISGFNTEAFF	TGTGCCTGGATATCGGGATTTAACACTGAAGCTTTCTTT	TRBV30	TRBJ1-1	few	.
CASSESGVTTDTQYF	TGTGCCAGCAGTGAGTCAGGGGTCACCACAGATACGCAGTATTTT	TRBV6-4	TRBJ2-3	.	.
CASSVEPGGNQPQHF	TGTGCCAGCAGCGTAGAGCCGGGAGGGAATCAGCCCCAGCATTTT	TRBV9	TRBJ1-5	.	.
CASRRMQGAGGTEAFF	TGTGCCAGCAGAAGGATGCAGGGGGCTGGGGGCACTGAAGCTTTCTTT	TRBV5-8	TRBJ1-1	.	TRBD1
CASSEWIGDNTEAFF	TGTGCCAGCAGTGAATGGATCGGAGATAACACTGAAGCTTTCTTT	TRBV6-1	TRBJ1-1	once	.
CAISEGASGPVWEQFF	TGTGCCATCAGTGAAGGGGCTAGCGGGCCCGTGTGGGAGCAGTTCTTC	TRBV10-3	TRBJ2-1	.	TRBD2
CASSLSGEPQPQHF	TGTGCCAGCAGCTTGTCCGGGGAACCGCAGCCCCAGCATTTT	TRBV7-9	TRBJ1-5	.	.
CASSTQATDTQYF	TGTGCCAGTAGTACCCAGGCCACAGATACGCAGTATTTT	TRBV19	TRBJ2-3	.	.
CASSVAGARSGNTIYF	TGTGCCAGCAGTGTAGCAGGGGCCCGCTCTGGAAACACCATATATTTT	TRBV2	TRBJ1-3	.	.
CATSREKTGLDSLFF	TGTGCCACCAGCAGAGAAAAAACTGGACTAGATTCGTTGTTCTTC	TRBV15	TRBJ2-1	.	TRBD2
CSVGGGGTTDTQYF	TGCAGCGTTGGGGGCGGGGGGACCACAGATACGCAGTATTTT	TRBV29-1	TRBJ2-3	.	TRBD2
CASSYGQLNTEAFF	TGTGCCAGCAGTTACGGACAGCTGAACACTGAAGCTTTCTTT	TRBV6-5	TRBJ1-1	.	.
CASSPTSQGASYEQYF	TGTGCCAGCAGCCCAACTTCGCAGGGGGCGTCCTACGAGCAGTACTTC	TRBV9	TRBJ2-7	.	TRBD1
CASSLVSGANVLTF	TGTGCCAGCAGCTTAGTCTCCGGGGCCAACGTCCTGACTTTC	TRBV7-8	TRBJ2-6	.	.
CASSITDAWGGYTF	TGTGCCAGCAGCATTACAGATGCTTGGGGCGGCTACACCTTC	TRBV7-9	TRBJ1-2	.	.
CASSHTSGGLHEQYF	TGTGCCAGCAGCCATACTAGCGGGGGGTTACACGAGCAGTACTTC	TRBV27	TRBJ2-7	few	TRBD2
CASSHHRGQGNTIYF	TGTGCCAGCAGCCACCATAGGGGCCAAGGAAACACCATATATTTT	TRBV6-1	TRBJ1-3	.	.